This T cell receptor beta chain was recovered during a study of T cells in Graves' hyperthyroidism and ophthalmopathy. Amplification yielded TCR beta CDR3 regions, with RNA transcripts as the source. An initial round of RT-PCR targeting the TCR CDR3 relied on the HTBI primer set. TCRdb analysed the multiplex PCR reads with MiXCR anew, one entry per CDR3 protein. The sample has more than 300,000 distinct CDR3 sequences, more than 11% seen once. The CDR3 has 17 residues. Germline CDR1 is SGHAT and CDR2 is FQNNGV. Trimming removed 6 bases from V and 5 bases from J; junction bases left unmatched: 11. Worth noting for this clonotype: Its antigen is currently unknown.

Study conclusions and caveats: Ophthalmopathy, which appeared later, was predicted by the model a median about 5.9 months before onset.

Reasons for excluding patients were uncontrolled infection, other autoimmune disease, pregnancy or lactation. The authors obtained PBMCs from 10 ml of fresh peripheral blood. The chain has TRBV11-2 and TRBJ2-3, with 13 bases that match TRBD2. The specimen was blood. The source of this sequence is a woman aged 60 to 75 with Graves' hyperthyroidism. The CDR3 here is CASSSLGLAGRRDTQYF. DNA of the CDR3: TGTGCCAGCAGTTCGTTGGGACTAGCGGGGAGGAGAGATACGCAGTATTTT.